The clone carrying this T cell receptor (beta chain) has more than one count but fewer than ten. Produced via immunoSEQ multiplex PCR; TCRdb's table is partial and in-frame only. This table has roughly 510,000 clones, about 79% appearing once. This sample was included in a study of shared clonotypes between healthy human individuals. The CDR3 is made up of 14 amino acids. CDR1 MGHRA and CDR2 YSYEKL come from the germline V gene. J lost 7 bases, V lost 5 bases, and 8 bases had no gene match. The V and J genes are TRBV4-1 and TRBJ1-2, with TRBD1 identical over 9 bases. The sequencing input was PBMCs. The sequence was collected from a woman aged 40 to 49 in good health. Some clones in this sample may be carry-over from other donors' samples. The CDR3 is CASSFPGQGSGYTF. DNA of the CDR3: TGCGCCAGCAGCTTCCCGGGACAGGGTAGTGGCTACACCTTC.